This T cell receptor beta chain was identified during a study of OX40 agonist ivuxolimab in advanced cancers. Study at large: Dose-escalation patients suffered from hepatocellular carcinoma, melanoma, renal cell or head and neck cancer. Of mixed ages from roughly 23 to 85 and averaging approximately 60 years, the group was approximately 84% male. Allowance was made for prior anti-PD-1, anti-PD-L1 or anti-CTLA-4 therapy, and approximately 41% had some.

Sequencing was performed with immunoSEQ multiplex PCR; in TCRdb, only in-frame clones are kept and a portion is missing. The sample consists of 78,000 or so clones, roughly 90% of them appearing once. Germline trimming cut 3 bases from V and 0 bases from J; bases unmatched to any gene: 8. This CDR3 comprises 16 residues. Germline CDR1 is ENHRY and CDR2 is SYGVKD. V gene TRBV10-3 combines with J gene TRBJ2-7, with 7 bases identical to TRBD2. The receptor's source is an adult with an advanced solid tumor such as melanoma, head and neck, liver or kidney cancer. Sequences were derived from CD4+ or CD8+ T cells sorted from blood, sampled in a trial of the OX40 agonist ivuxolimab. Here the CDR3 reads CAISEISGSGSYEQYF. In DNA, the CDR3 is TGTGCCATCAGTGAAATTAGCGGGTCCGGCTCCTACGAGCAGTACTTC.